Presented here are 17 T cell receptor beta chains from one specimen sequenced in a study of identical twins. One entry per CDR3 protein results from TCRdb running MiXCR on the 5' RACE reads. The top ten hold around 1.5% of the sample, which has nearly 900,000 distinct CDR3 sequences, 9% to 15% seen once. The sample also formed part of further work on yellow fever vaccine responses in identical twins.

Sequencing was performed on PBMCs. The receptors were gathered from a woman aged 18-29 years in good health.

This clonotype appeared many times. This chain uses TRBV5-1 with TRBJ1-1; D is ambiguous. CDR3 length equals 14 residues. The germline CDR1 and CDR2 sequences are SGHRS and YFSETQ. The V end lost 4 bases, the J end lost 1 base, and 11 bases lay between the germline ends. As DNA, the CDR3 is TGCGCCAGCAGCCCGAGTGATCGGAACACTGAAGCTTTCTTT. Translating it yields CASSPSDRNTEAFF.

The chain links TRBV19 to TRBJ2-2, with TRBD2 as a possible D gene (6 bases). The length of the CDR3 is 15 residues. Germline CDR1 and CDR2: LNHDA and SQIVND (reference sequence). V dropped 6 bases and J dropped 5 bases, with 16 bases sitting between them. As DNA, the CDR3 is TGTGCCAGTAGAACAGGAGGGGCGAGGACCGGGGAGCTGTTTTTT. Translated: CASRTGGARTGELFF.

This rearrangement joins TRBV18 to TRBJ1-4; unclear D gene. The germline V and J ends were trimmed by 4 bases and 4 bases, with 10 bases remaining between them. Germline V gene lookup returns CDR1 KGHSH and CDR2 LQKENI. This CDR3 has 14 residues. The CDR3 spells CASSRRESNEKLFF. The CDR3, as DNA: TGTGCCAGCTCACGCCGGGAGAGTAATGAAAAACTGTTTTTT.

The V gene is TRBV28, the J gene TRBJ1-4; 10 positions match TRBD1. V was clipped by 6 bases and J by 2 bases; unmatched bases: 3. Germline V gene lookup returns CDR1 MDHEN and CDR2 SYDVKM. The CDR3 runs to 15 residues. CDR3 DNA sequence: TGTGCCAGCAGCCGGACAGGGGGGACTAATGAAAAACTGTTTTTT. Translated: CASSRTGGTNEKLFF. Complete variable domain (other parts from reference TRBV28 and TRBJ1-4): DVKVTQSSRYLVKRTGEKVFLECVQDMDHENMFWYRQDPGLGLRLIYFSYDVKMKEKGDIPEGYSVSREKKERFSLILESASTNQTSMYLCASSRTGGTNEKLFFGSGTQLSVL.

The chain is built from TRBV20-1 and TRBJ2-5; D remains ambiguous. V lost 4 bases and J lost 0, with 12 bases in between. The CDR3 runs to 14 residues. Germline CDR1 reads DFQATT; CDR2 reads SNEGSKA (reference sequence). CDR3 in amino acids: CSATSRRNQETQYF. Here the CDR3 DNA reads TGCAGTGCTACCAGCAGACGAAACCAAGAGACCCAGTACTTC.

This clonotype was seen many times. The chain employs TRBV4-1 and TRBJ2-1, with TRBD2 matching over 10 bases. V trimming: 1 base; J trimming: 8 bases; junction bases outside the gene matches: 8. The CDR3 sequence is 16 residues long. Germline CDR1 and CDR2: MGHRA and YSYEKL. The chain's CDR3 is CASSQVASGSGYEQFF. In DNA form, the CDR3 reads TGCGCCAGCAGCCAAGTGGCTAGCGGGAGTGGGTATGAGCAGTTCTTC.

The table lists this clonotype with a few counts. V and J are TRBV29-1 and TRBJ2-3, with D maybe TRBD2 (6 bases). Per the germline V gene, CDR1 is SQVTM and CDR2 is ANQGSEA. The V end lost 7 bases, the J end lost 9 bases, and 11 bases lay between the germline ends. The length of the CDR3 is 10 residues. The CDR3 DNA follows: TGCAGCGCCCGACTAGGAACGCAGTATTTT. It codes for CSARLGTQYF.

The chain is built from TRBV10-3 and TRBJ2-1, with 11 positions matching TRBD1. Germline lookup yields CDR1 ENHRY and CDR2 SYGVKD. This CDR3 is 16 amino acids long. V lost 2 bases and J lost 7; bases outside the gene matches: 7. CDR3 sequence: CAISERGTGGNNEQFF. CDR3 DNA: TGTGCCATCAGTGAGAGGGGGACAGGGGGTAATAATGAGCAGTTCTTC.

This clonotype was detected a few times. The V call is TRBV5-1, the J call TRBJ2-3; D gene ambiguous. CDR3 length equals 14 residues. Germline lookup yields CDR1 SGHRS and CDR2 YFSETQ. V was pared by 5 bases and J by 2 bases, with 12 bases between. CDR3: CASRPGAPTDTQYF. CDR3 nucleotides: TGCGCCAGCAGACCCGGCGCCCCCACAGATACGCAGTATTTT.

The chain carries TRBV7-3 and TRBJ2-3, with 12 bases identical to TRBD2. The germline V gene encodes CDR1 SGHTA and CDR2 FQGTGA. With V trimmed by 0 bases and J by 5 bases, 3 bases remained unmatched. This CDR3 contains 16 residues. CDR3 loop: CASSLTILAGGDTQYF. The CDR3 DNA sequence: TGTGCCAGCAGCTTAACGATACTAGCGGGAGGAGATACGCAGTATTTT. The whole variable domain, remainder taken from reference TRBV7-3 and TRBJ2-3, is GAGVSQTPSNKVTEKGKYVELRCDPISGHTALYWYRQSLGQGPEFLIYFQGTGAADDSGLPNDRFFAVRPEGSVSTLKIQRTERGDSAVYLCASSLTILAGGDTQYFGPGTRLTVL.

The chain links TRBV12-2 to TRBJ2-1; no DNA check was done on the table's D call, TRBD1. TRBV12-2 is an annotated pseudogene. This CDR3 has 17 amino acids. CDR3 DNA sequence: TGTGCAAGTCGCTTACCTGGACAGGGGGAAACTTACAATGAGCAGTTCTTC. Residues: CASRLPGQGETYNEQFF.

This clonotype was seen a few times. The chain joins TRBV28 to TRBJ2-5, with D possibly matching TRBD1 (6 bases). This CDR3 is 15 amino acids long. CDR1 MDHEN and CDR2 SYDVKM come from the germline V gene. Trimming cost V 4 bases and J 3 bases, with 15 bases left between them. In DNA form, the CDR3 reads TGTGCCAGCAGTTCCTCCGGGACACCAAAAGAGACCCAGTACTTC. Encoded protein: CASSSSGTPKETQYF.

In the case of this clonotype: This may arise from a read error, as a much more abundant clone is one base away. The gene calls are TRBV12-3 or TRBV12-4 and TRBJ2-1; D gene ambiguous. Between the trimmed V and J ends, which lost 6 bases and 0 bases, there was a span of 12 bases. CDR3 length: 15 residues. The CDR3 sequence: CASRVGISSYNEQFF. CDR3 DNA: TGTGCCAGCAGGGTGGGGATTAGCTCCTACAATGAGCAGTTCTTC.

This clonotype was observed many times. The chain is built from TRBV2 and TRBJ1-5, with D possibly being TRBD1 (6 bases). The germline V and J ends were trimmed by 2 bases and 3 bases, with 14 bases remaining between them. The CDR3 consists of 16 residues. CDR1 is SNHLY, CDR2 FYNNEI, per germline. The CDR3 loop is CASSELGGQYNQPQHF. The DNA for the CDR3 is TGTGCCAGCAGTGAACTGGGTGGACAGTACAATCAGCCCCAGCATTTT.

This clonotype was observed a few times. The chain employs TRBV7-6 and TRBJ1-1, with 11 bases fitting TRBD1. J was trimmed by 11 bases and V by 5 bases; bases with no gene match: 13. Germline V gene sequence: CDR1 SGHVS, CDR2 FNYEAQ. CDR3 length: 15 amino acids. The CDR3 reads CASSPPTGQGVSAFF. The CDR3 DNA is TGTGCCAGCAGCCCCCCAACGGGACAGGGGGTGAGTGCTTTCTTT.

This clonotype was counted a few times. The V call is TRBV12-5, the J call TRBJ2-2, with D perhaps TRBD2 (7 bases). CDR1 LGHNT and CDR2 FRNRAP come from the germline V gene. The CDR3 spans 16 residues. Trimming stripped 4 bases from V and 4 bases from J, with 16 bases between. Written as DNA, the CDR3 is TGTGCTAGTGGTTCCGGACTAGGGGGGACCACCGGGGAGCTGTTTTTT. It specifies CASGSGLGGTTGELFF.

This clonotype was found many times. The chain combines TRBV11-2 with TRBJ2-3; possible D gene TRBD2, 7 bases. The CDR3 is 17 residues long. CDR1 is SGHAT, CDR2 FQNNGV, per germline. Trimming took 1 base from V and 3 from J, leaving 17 bases between them. CDR3 in DNA: TGTGCCAGCAGCTTAGGGTGGTGGGGGGGCGAAACAGATACGCAGTATTTT. It codes for CASSLGWWGGETDTQYF.